The TCR beta chain under discussion was sequenced for a study of early T cells in non-severe SARS-CoV-2 infection. On the study more broadly: Sequencing of unsorted whole blood was done on bulk RNA, leaving chains unpaired. Study-wide results and caveats: Clonotype matching in VDJdb favored anti-spike CD8 responses and did not capture private and CD4 specificities.

Individual cDNA molecules carried attached unique molecular identifiers. Each CDR3 protein gets one entry after TCRdb re-called the 5' RACE reads with MiXCR. The table includes over 80,000 distinct CDR3 sequences, about 12% detected once. A word on this clonotype: Its antigen is not known.

Germline assignment: CDR1 KGHDR and CDR2 SFDVKD. V shed 4 bases and J 1 base; nucleotides not matched to a gene: 5. The CDR3 totals 16 residues. This receptor was obtained from an adult who was a healthcare worker with PCR-confirmed SARS-CoV-2 infection or an uninfected control (not recorded which). The specimen was whole blood, collected at baseline. The chain has TRBV24-1 and TRBJ2-1, with 8 bases identical to TRBD2. The CDR3 region is CATSDPASGSYNEQFF. DNA for the CDR3: TGTGCCACCAGTGACCCTGCTAGCGGGTCCTACAATGAGCAGTTCTTC.